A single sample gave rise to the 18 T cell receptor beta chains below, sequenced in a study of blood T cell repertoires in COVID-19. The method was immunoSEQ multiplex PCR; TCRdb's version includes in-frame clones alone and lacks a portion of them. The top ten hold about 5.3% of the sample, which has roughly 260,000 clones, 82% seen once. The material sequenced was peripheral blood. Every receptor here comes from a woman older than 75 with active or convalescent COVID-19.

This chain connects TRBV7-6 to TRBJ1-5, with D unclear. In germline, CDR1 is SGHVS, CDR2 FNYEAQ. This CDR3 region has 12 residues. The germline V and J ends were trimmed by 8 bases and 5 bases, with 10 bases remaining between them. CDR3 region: CASGQEDQPQHF. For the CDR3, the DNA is TGTGCCAGCGGTCAAGAGGATCAGCCCCAGCATTTT.

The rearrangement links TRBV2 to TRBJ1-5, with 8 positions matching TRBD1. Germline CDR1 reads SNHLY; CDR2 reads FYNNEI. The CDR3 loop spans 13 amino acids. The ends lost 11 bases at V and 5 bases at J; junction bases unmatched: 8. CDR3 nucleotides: TGTGCCTCCAGAGGGACAGGAGATCAGCCCCAGCATTTT. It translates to CASRGTGDQPQHF.

The CDR3: CASSWANSNQPQHF. CDR3 nucleotides: TGTGCCAGCAGCTGGGCAAATAGCAATCAGCCCCAGCATTTT. The chain recombines TRBV6-5 with TRBJ1-5, with D hard to call. This CDR3 has 14 residues. Trimming took off 6 bases at V and 0 bases at J, with 9 bases between the two ends. In germline, CDR1 is MNHEY, CDR2 SVGAGI.

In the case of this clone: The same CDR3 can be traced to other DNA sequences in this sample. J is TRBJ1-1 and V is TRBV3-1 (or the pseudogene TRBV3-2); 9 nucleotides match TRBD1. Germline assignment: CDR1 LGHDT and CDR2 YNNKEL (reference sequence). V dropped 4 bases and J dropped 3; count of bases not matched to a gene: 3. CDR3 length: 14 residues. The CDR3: CASSLRDRDTEAFF. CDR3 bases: TGTGCCAGCAGCCTCCGGGACAGGGACACTGAAGCTTTCTTT.

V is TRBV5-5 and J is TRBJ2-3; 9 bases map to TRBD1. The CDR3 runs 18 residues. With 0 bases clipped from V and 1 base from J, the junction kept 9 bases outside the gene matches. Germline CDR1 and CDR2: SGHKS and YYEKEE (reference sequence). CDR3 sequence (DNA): TGTGCCAGCAGCTTGGTATCCCCGACAGGGGGACGCACAGATACGCAGTATTTT. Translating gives CASSLVSPTGGRTDTQYF. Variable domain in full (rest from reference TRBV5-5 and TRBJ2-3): DAGVTQSPTHLIKTRGQQVTLRCSPISGHKSVSWYQQVLGQGPQFIFQYYEKEERGRGNFPDRFSARQFPNYSSELNVNALLLGDSALYLCASSLVSPTGGRTDTQYFGPGTRLTVL.

The CDR3 protein is CATCPTGVFYNEQFF. Written as DNA, the CDR3 is TGTGCCACCTGTCCGACAGGGGTCTTCTACAATGAGCAGTTCTTC. The rearrangement joins TRBV28 to TRBJ2-1; 8 bases fit TRBD1. Germline V gives CDR1 MDHEN, CDR2 SYDVKM. The CDR3 consists of 15 residues. The junction had 11 bases not matched to a gene; V was cut back by 10 bases and J by 3 bases.

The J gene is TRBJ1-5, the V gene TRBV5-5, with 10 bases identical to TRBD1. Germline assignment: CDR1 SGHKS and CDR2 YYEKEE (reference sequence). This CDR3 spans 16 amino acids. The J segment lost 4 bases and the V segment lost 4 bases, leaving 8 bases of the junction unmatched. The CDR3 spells CASSITGTGVNQPQHF. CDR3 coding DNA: TGTGCCAGCAGCATAACCGGGACAGGGGTTAATCAGCCCCAGCATTTT.

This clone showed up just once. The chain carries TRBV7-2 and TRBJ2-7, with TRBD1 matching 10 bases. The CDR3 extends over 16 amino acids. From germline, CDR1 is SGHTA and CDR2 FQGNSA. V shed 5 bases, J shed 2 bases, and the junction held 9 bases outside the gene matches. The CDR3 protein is CASSLLFGQGAYEQYF. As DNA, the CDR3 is TGTGCCAGCAGCCTCCTATTCGGACAGGGGGCCTACGAGCAGTACTTC. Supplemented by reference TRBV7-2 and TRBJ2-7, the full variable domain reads GAGVSQSPSNKVTEKGKDVELRCDPISGHTALYWYRQSLGQGLEFLIYFQGNSAPDKSGLPSDRFSAERTGGSVSTLTIQRTQQEDSAVYLCASSLLFGQGAYEQYFGPGTRLTVT.

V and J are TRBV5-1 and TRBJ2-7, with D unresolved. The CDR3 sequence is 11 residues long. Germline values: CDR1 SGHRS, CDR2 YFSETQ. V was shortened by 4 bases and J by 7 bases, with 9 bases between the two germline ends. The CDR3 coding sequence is TGCGCCAGCAGCCAAGAGGAGGAGCAGTACTTC. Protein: CASSQEEEQYF. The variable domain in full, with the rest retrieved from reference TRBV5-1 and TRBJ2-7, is KAGVTQTPRYLIKTRGQQVTLSCSPISGHRSVSWYQQTPGQGLQFLFEYFSETQRNKGNFPGRFSGRQFSNSRSEMNVSTLELGDSALYLCASSQEEEQYFGPGTRLTVT.

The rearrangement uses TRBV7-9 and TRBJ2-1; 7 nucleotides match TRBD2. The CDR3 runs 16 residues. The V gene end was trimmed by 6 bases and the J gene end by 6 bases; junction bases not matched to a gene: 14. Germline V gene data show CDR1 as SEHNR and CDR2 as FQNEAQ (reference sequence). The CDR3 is CASSQTSGMYLNEQFF. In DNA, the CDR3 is TGTGCCAGCAGTCAAACGAGCGGGATGTATCTCAATGAGCAGTTCTTC.

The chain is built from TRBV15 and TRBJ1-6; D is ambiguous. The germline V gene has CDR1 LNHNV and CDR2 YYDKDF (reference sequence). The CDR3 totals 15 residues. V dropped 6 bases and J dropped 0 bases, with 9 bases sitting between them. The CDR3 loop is CATSSPSSYNSPLHF. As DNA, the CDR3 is TGTGCCACCAGTTCGCCGAGCTCCTATAATTCACCCCTCCACTTT.

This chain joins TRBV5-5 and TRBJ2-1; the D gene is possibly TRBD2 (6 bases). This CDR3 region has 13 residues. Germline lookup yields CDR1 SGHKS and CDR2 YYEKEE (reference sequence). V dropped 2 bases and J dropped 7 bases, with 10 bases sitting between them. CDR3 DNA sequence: TGTGCCAGCAGCTTCGCGGGAAGTAATGAGCAGTTCTTC. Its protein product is CASSFAGSNEQFF.

CDR3 sequence: CASSWGQGIAGELFF. The CDR3 DNA is TGCGCCAGCAGCTGGGGACAGGGGATCGCCGGGGAGCTGTTTTTT. The rearrangement joins TRBV5-1 to TRBJ2-2; the match to TRBD1 covers 10 bases. Germline CDR1 reads SGHRS; CDR2 reads YFSETQ. V shed 3 bases, J shed 6 bases, and the junction held 5 bases outside the gene matches. This CDR3 has 15 residues.

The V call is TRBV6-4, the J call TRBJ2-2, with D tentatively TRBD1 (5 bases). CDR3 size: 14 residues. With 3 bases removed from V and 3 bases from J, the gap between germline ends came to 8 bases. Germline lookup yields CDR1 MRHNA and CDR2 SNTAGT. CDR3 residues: CASSEGADTGELFF. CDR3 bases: TGTGCCAGCAGTGAAGGGGCGGACACCGGGGAGCTGTTTTTT.

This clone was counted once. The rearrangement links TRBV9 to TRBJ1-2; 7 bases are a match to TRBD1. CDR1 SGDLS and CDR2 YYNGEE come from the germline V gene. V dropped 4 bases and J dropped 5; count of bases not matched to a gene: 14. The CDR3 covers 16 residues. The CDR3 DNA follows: TGTGCCAGCAGCCCCGCACTTATCGGACAGGTTTATGGCTACACCTTC. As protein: CASSPALIGQVYGYTF.

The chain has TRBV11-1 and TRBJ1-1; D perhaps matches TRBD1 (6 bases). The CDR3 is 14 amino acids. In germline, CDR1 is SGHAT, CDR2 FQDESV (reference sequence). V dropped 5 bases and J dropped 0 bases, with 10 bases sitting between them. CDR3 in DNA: TGTGCCAGCAGCAGGCAGGGGCTGAACACTGAAGCTTTCTTT. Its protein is CASSRQGLNTEAFF.

The CDR3 protein is CASSGTSGYNEQFF. The CDR3 coding sequence is TGTGCCAGCTCCGGGACTAGCGGATACAATGAGCAGTTCTTC. This chain uses TRBV4-2 with TRBJ2-1; 11 bases fit TRBD2. The germline V gene has CDR1 LGHNA and CDR2 YNFKEQ. This CDR3 is built from 14 residues. Trimming took 8 bases from V and 4 from J; bases not matched to a gene: 4.

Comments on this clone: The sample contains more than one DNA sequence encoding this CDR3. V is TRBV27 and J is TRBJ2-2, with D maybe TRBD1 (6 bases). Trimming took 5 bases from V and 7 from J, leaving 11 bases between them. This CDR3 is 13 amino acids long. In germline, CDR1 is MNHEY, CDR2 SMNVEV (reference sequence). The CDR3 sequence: CASSLGRGGELFF. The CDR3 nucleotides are TGTGCCAGCAGTCTAGGCAGGGGCGGGGAGCTGTTTTTT.